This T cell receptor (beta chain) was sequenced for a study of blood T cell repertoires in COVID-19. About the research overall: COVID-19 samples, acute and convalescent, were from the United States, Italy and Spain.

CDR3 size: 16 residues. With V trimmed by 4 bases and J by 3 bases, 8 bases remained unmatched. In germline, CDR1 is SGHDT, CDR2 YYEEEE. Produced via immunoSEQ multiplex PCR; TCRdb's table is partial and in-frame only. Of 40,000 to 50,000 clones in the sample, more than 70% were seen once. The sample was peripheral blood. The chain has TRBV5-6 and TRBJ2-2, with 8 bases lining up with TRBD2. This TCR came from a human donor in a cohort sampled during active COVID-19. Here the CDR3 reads CASSVSIAGYTGELFF. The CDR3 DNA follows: TGTGCCAGCAGCGTTAGTATAGCGGGATACACCGGGGAGCTGTTTTTT.